These 14 T cell receptor beta chains were sequenced from one sample in a study of cytomegalovirus exposure and HLA in healthy donors. With 60 Vbeta and 13 Jbeta primers, the PCR was carried out. Sequencing used immunoSEQ multiplex PCR; TCRdb keeps in-frame clones, though not all of them. The sample yields around 130,000 clones, 77% seen once. The sample taken for sequencing was PBMCs. These receptors were taken from a woman aged 60-75 years in good health and CMV-seronegative.

The chain combines TRBV5-8 with TRBJ2-7; D is ambiguous. The CDR3 runs to 11 residues. V lost 4 bases to trimming and J lost 5 bases, with 7 bases between them. The germline V gene has CDR1 SGHTS and CDR2 YDEGEE. The CDR3 reads CASSPVHEQYF. The CDR3 DNA reads as TGTGCCAGCAGCCCAGTCCACGAGCAGTACTTC. The full variable domain, completed using reference TRBV5-8 and TRBJ2-7, is EAGVTQSPTHLIKTRGQQATLRCSPISGHTSVYWYQQALGLGLQFLLWYDEGEERNRGNFPPRFSGRQFPNYSSELNVNALELEDSALYLCASSPVHEQYFGPGTRLTVT.

This chain uses TRBV5-8 with TRBJ2-3; a possible D gene is TRBD1 (5 bases). The CDR3 extends over 15 amino acids. Germline V gene data show CDR1 as SGHTS and CDR2 as YDEGEE. V dropped 4 bases and J dropped 2 bases, with 14 bases sitting between them. The DNA of the CDR3 is TGTGCCAGCAGCACCAGACAGCCCTCCACAGATACGCAGTATTTT. Amino acids: CASSTRQPSTDTQYF.

The genes are TRBV7-8 and TRBJ2-2, with D perhaps matching TRBD1 (6 bases). Between the trimmed V and J ends, which lost 6 bases and 1 base, there was a span of 12 bases. The germline V gene has CDR1 SGHVS and CDR2 FQNEAQ. CDR3 length: 15 amino acids. CDR3 amino acids: CASRTGTLNTGELFF. The CDR3 nucleotides are TGTGCCAGCAGGACCGGGACACTGAACACCGGGGAGCTGTTTTTT.

The chain is built from TRBV7-3 and TRBJ2-3, with 7 bases matching TRBD2. Germline V gene sequence: CDR1 SGHTA, CDR2 FQGTGA. The V segment lost 2 bases and the J segment 3 bases; nucleotides outside the gene matches: 2. CDR3 length equals 14 residues. The CDR3 here is CASSLSGGTDTQYF. In nucleotides, the CDR3 is TGTGCCAGCAGCTTATCGGGGGGAACAGATACGCAGTATTTT.

V is TRBV18 and J is TRBJ2-4, with a weak D call TRBD2 (5 bases). The CDR3 runs 16 residues. Trimming left V 3 bases short and J 6 bases short, with 18 bases between. The germline V gene encodes CDR1 KGHSH and CDR2 LQKENI. The CDR3 region is CASSPPGLGNGNIQYF. The CDR3 region has the DNA TGTGCCAGCTCACCGCCGGGGTTGGGAAATGGAAACATTCAGTACTTC.

The genes are TRBV6-6 and TRBJ2-1, with D uncertain. V lost 8 bases to trimming and J lost 6 bases, with 14 bases between them. The V gene's germline CDR1 is MNHNY and CDR2 SVGAGI (reference sequence). This CDR3 contains 13 residues. The CDR3 loop reads CASGMTEFNEQFF. In DNA form, the CDR3 reads TGTGCCAGCGGAATGACTGAATTCAATGAGCAGTTCTTC.

The genes are TRBV7-7 and TRBJ2-1, with 12 bases aligning to TRBD2. J was trimmed by 9 bases and V by 1 base; bases with no gene match: 4. The germline V gene encodes CDR1 SSHAT and CDR2 FNYEAQ (reference sequence). The CDR3 has 15 amino acids. The CDR3 spells CASSLGTSGISEQFF. The CDR3 DNA follows: TGTGCCAGCAGCTTAGGGACTAGCGGGATCAGTGAGCAGTTCTTC.

This chain links TRBV6-5 with TRBJ2-7; TRBD1 matches at 8 bases. From germline, CDR1 is MNHEY and CDR2 SVGAGI. The CDR3 is 15 residues long. The V gene end was trimmed by 2 bases and the J gene end by 2 bases; junction bases not matched to a gene: 5. The chain's CDR3 is CASSYTGQVAYEQYF. In nucleotides, the CDR3 is TGTGCCAGCAGTTACACGGGACAGGTGGCCTACGAGCAGTACTTC.

This clone turned up a few times. This chain links TRBV5-6 with TRBJ2-6; D uncertain. Per the germline V gene, CDR1 is SGHDT and CDR2 is YYEEEE. The CDR3 totals 14 residues. Trimming took off 2 bases at V and 2 bases at J, with 5 bases between the two ends. CDR3 in amino acids: CASSFFPGANVLTF. In DNA form, the CDR3 reads TGTGCCAGCAGCTTCTTCCCTGGGGCCAACGTCCTGACTTTC.

A few counts support this clone. The gene calls are TRBV18 and TRBJ2-3; the match to TRBD2 covers 13 bases. Unmatched junction bases numbered 9, after V lost 2 bases and J lost 1 base. The CDR3 is 19 residues long. Germline V CDR1 and CDR2: KGHSH, LQKENI. This chain's CDR3 is CASSPGLAGVFGGTDTQYF. CDR3 bases: TGTGCCAGCTCACCAGGACTAGCGGGAGTGTTCGGCGGCACAGATACGCAGTATTTT.

The chain is built from TRBV6-1 and TRBJ1-6; no clear D. This CDR3 is 14 amino acids long. V lost 2 bases to trimming and J lost 10 bases, with 12 bases between them. Per germline, CDR1 MNHNS and CDR2 SASEGT. CDR3 DNA sequence: TGTGCCAGCAGTGAAACCGGGAAGGAATCACCCCTCCACTTT. It is translated as CASSETGKESPLHF.

The V call is TRBV6-5, the J call TRBJ2-2; D not resolved. From germline, CDR1 is MNHEY and CDR2 SVGAGI. With 5 bases removed from V and 6 bases from J, the gap between germline ends came to 10 bases. There are 13 residues in the CDR3. The CDR3 DNA reads TGTGCCAGCAGTCCGGGTTGGGCCGGGGAGCTGTTTTTT. Translating gives CASSPGWAGELFF.

This clone has just a few counts. The chain couples TRBV7-9 to TRBJ2-6; 10 bases line up with TRBD1. With 5 bases clipped from V and 0 bases from J, the junction kept 10 bases outside the gene matches. Germline CDR1 and CDR2: SEHNR and FQNEAQ (reference sequence). The CDR3 is 19 residues long. In DNA form, the CDR3 reads TGTGCCAGCAGCCCCCGGACAGGGGGGTCAAGCTCTGGGGCCAACGTCCTGACTTTC. Protein sequence: CASSPRTGGSSSGANVLTF.

The genes are TRBV27 and TRBJ1-2, with a possible D match to TRBD1 (5 bases). Germline loops: CDR1 MNHEY, CDR2 SMNVEV (reference sequence). CDR3 length equals 15 residues. Trimming stripped 0 bases from V and 4 bases from J, with 12 bases between. The CDR3 coding sequence is TGTGCCAGCAGTTTATCGAGTGTGGGGGGCTATGGCTACACCTTC. This encodes CASSLSSVGGYGYTF.